Included here is one TCR beta chain sequence, with context. Its antigen is unknown. This specimen comes from a study of T cell repertoires in cytomegalovirus infection. V gave up 5 bases and J gave up 3 bases; unmatched junction bases: 11. From germline, CDR1 is MDHEN and CDR2 SYDVKM. The CDR3 has 18 amino acids. Study results and limitations: Cumulative public TCR beta family frequency identified carriers of CMV plus the relevant HLA.

TCRdb re-called the reads with MiXCR, one entry per CDR3 protein. This sample has a few hundred thousand distinct CDR3 sequences, with just under 30% found just once. V is TRBV28 and J is TRBJ2-3, with 13 bases matching TRBD2. The input for sequencing was cultured PBMCs, taken from culture after CMV antigen stimulation. The receptor was isolated from a human donor in good health (CMV status not recorded). Some clones in this sample may be carry-over from other donors' samples. CDR3 region: CASSATSGRALLTDTQYF. CDR3 bases: TGTGCCAGCAGTGCAACTAGCGGGAGGGCCTTGTTGACAGATACGCAGTATTTT.